The subject of this entry is one T cell receptor (beta chain). What it binds is not known. CDR3 size: 14 residues. Germline CDR1 and CDR2: LNHDA and SQIVND (reference sequence). V shed 5 bases and J 4 bases; nucleotides not matched to a gene: 2. The sort gate was single viable CD3+CD4+CD8-CD45RO+ cells for memory CD4+ T cells. The sample belongs to a study of memory CD4+ T cells and cytomegalovirus serostatus. Study-wide context: This sample comes from healthy Belgian adults, roughly nine CMV seropositive, approximately 24 seronegative.

The protocol was immunoSEQ multiplex PCR, while the TCRdb copy is restricted to in-frame clones and leaves out a portion. The sample holds approximately 42,000 clones, 79% seen once. Whole-study results and caveats: Suggested: most of the CMV-linked TCR signature lies in CD4+ memory cells. A US-trained random forest predicted CMV serostatus with median AUC around 0.92. Each of 60 to 80 CMV-associated TCRbeta sequences occurred in one to five individuals.

Sequencing used memory CD4+ T cells from blood. This sequence originates from an adult in good health and CMV-seronegative. The genes are TRBV19 and TRBJ2-3, with 11 bases matching TRBD1. This CDR3 reads CASSGTGGADTQYF. CDR3 sequence (DNA): TGTGCCAGTAGTGGGACAGGGGGGGCAGATACGCAGTATTTT. Drawing the rest from reference TRBV19 and TRBJ2-3, the complete variable domain is DGGITQSPKYLFRKEGQNVTLSCEQNLNHDAMYWYRQDPGQGLRLIYYSQIVNDFQKGDIAEGYSVSREKKESFPLTVTSAQKNPTAFYLCASSGTGGADTQYFGPGTRLTVL.